The 3 T cell receptor beta chains presented below share a single source sample, sequenced in a study of blood T cell repertoires in COVID-19. Sequenced by immunoSEQ multiplex PCR; TCRdb stores in-frame clones only, minus some. Of around 300,000 clones listed, 65% to 90% are singletons. The sample consisted of peripheral blood. These receptors were taken from a human donor in a cohort sampled during active COVID-19.

V gene TRBV6-5 combines with J gene TRBJ2-7; 8 nucleotides agree with TRBD1. With 4 bases clipped from V and 2 bases from J, the junction kept 10 bases outside the gene matches. This CDR3 region has 16 residues. Per the germline V gene, CDR1 is MNHEY and CDR2 is SVGAGI. The CDR3 DNA reads TGTGCCAGCAGTTTAACCGGGACAGGCCTCCCCTACGAGCAGTACTTC. Translated: CASSLTGTGLPYEQYF.

The chain employs TRBV5-1 and TRBJ2-7; 8 bases align to TRBD1. Per germline, CDR1 SGHRS and CDR2 YFSETQ. CDR3 length: 14 amino acids. J was trimmed by 2 bases and V by 4 bases; bases with no gene match: 5. For the CDR3, the DNA is TGCGCCAGCAGCCCGGGACAGGAACCCTACGAGCAGTACTTC. Translated: CASSPGQEPYEQYF.

The V call is TRBV6-2 or TRBV6-3, the J call TRBJ2-5; 7 bases are a match to TRBD1. V shed 0 bases, J shed 3 bases, and the junction held 4 bases outside the gene matches. The CDR3 consists of 15 residues. CDR1 and CDR2 (germline): MNHEY, SVGEGT. This CDR3 reads CASSYSWDRKETQYF. CDR3 sequence (DNA): TGTGCCAGCAGTTACTCGTGGGACAGAAAAGAGACCCAGTACTTC.